The clone carrying this T cell receptor (beta chain) occurred once. Its antigen is unknown. The junction departs from germline at one end; a sequencing error may be responsible. The data derive from a study of T cells in Graves' hyperthyroidism and ophthalmopathy. Study-level findings and limits: With a median lead of around 5.9 months before onset, the model predicted ophthalmopathy.

The TCR beta CDR3 regions underwent amplification using RNA transcripts as the source. An initial round of RT-PCR targeting the TCR CDR3 relied on the HTBI primer set. MiXCR, run by TCRdb on the multiplex PCR reads, gives a single entry per CDR3 protein. Seen here are fewer than 750,000 distinct CDR3 sequences, about half observed once, and the top ten hold about 8%. Graves' hyperthyroidism is called stable when ophthalmopathy does not progress within 18 months. Diagnosis rested on symptoms, serum thyroxine and TRAb, thyroid ultrasound, and orbital computed tomography. Specimen: peripheral blood or thyroid tissue (not recorded which). This clonotype originated in a woman aged 18-29 years with Graves' hyperthyroidism.

CDR3 in DNA: TGTGCCAGTAGTGGACAGGGGGGCTCTGGGAACACCATATATTTT. Translating gives CASSGQGGSGNTIYF. The rearrangement joins TRBV19 to TRBJ1-3; 10 bases are shared with TRBD1. The V gene's germline CDR1 is LNHDA and CDR2 SQIVND (reference sequence). This CDR3 has 15 residues.